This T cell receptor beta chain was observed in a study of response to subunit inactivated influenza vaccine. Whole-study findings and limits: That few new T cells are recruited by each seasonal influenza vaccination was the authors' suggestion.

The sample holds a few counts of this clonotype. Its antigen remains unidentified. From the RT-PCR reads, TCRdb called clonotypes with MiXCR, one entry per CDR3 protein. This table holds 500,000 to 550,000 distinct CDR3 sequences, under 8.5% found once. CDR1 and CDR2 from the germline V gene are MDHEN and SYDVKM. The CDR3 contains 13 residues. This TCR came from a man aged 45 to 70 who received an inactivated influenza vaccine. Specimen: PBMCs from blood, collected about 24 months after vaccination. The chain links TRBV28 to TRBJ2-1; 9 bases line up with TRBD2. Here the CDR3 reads CATDAGGGNEQFF. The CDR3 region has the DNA TGTGCTACCGATGCGGGAGGGGGGAATGAGCAGTTCTTC. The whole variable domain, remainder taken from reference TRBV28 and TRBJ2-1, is DVKVTQSSRYLVKRTGEKVFLECVQDMDHENMFWYRQDPGLGLRLIYFSYDVKMKEKGDIPEGYSVSREKKERFSLILESASTNQTSMYLCATDAGGGNEQFFGPGTRLTVL.